This TCR beta chain was recorded in a study of shared clonotypes between healthy human individuals (dated by TCRdb to 2018 to 2021). Notes on the research overall: A couple of women and three men aged 18 to 49 years were included in the cohort. Between about 0.8 and 9 billion PBMCs per donor were obtained by leukapheresis. To estimate repertoire size and how much clonotype sharing occurs between individuals, the study deeply sequenced the blood TCR repertoires of roughly 5 healthy adults. For each donor, CD4 naive and CD4 memory were each run on three plates, CD8 naive on two plates, and CD8 memory on one plate. To increase sequencing depth and limit assay-specific biases, different laboratories used diverse techniques to prepare libraries and sequence TCR repertoires. The full study reports these points: Pairwise subsampling indicated that sequencing depth was expected to affect the degree of clonotype sharing among donors. The genetic and exposure-history diversity represented was limited by the small number of donors. Naive subsets generally had larger estimated clonotype richness than memory subsets did. Clonotypes shared by all four sorted-subset donors showed higher generation probabilities than non-shared clonotypes. Rarefaction of sorted-subset datasets indicated incomplete sequencing despite the large sequencing depth. When four donors were compared, the shared fraction of clonotypes was about 5.4% for naive CD4, around 3.6% for naive CD8, roughly 2.3% for memory CD4, and 0.4% for memory CD8. Only blood was sampled, and tissue TCR repertoires likely differ from those in blood.

Using the deep immunoSEQ assay, TCR CDR3 regions were amplified from genomic DNA by multiplex PCR. Genomic DNA extracted from each cell subset was distributed evenly over all wells of several immunoSEQ 96-well plates, and each plate served as one replicate. For sorted subsets, each replicate PCR was loaded with approximately 200 ng genomic DNA, equivalent to 25,000 to 35,000 T cell genomes. The purified libraries were quantified using a Qubit 3.0 fluorometer, sized with a Bioanalyzer 2100, and then quantified again using the KAPA Library Quantification kit. Each immunoSEQ 96-well plate was sequenced on its own single-read 150-cycle Illumina NextSeq 550 flow cell. On the authors' methods: Because only junctional sequences without quality scores were contained in the immunoSEQ output, filtering matching that applied to full-length reads could not be performed. Sequences were annotated with PyIR, a Python wrapper for IgBLAST v1.9, and V/J genes and CDR3 were assigned using IMGT germline references. Any read was removed if the V/J assignment was weak (E-value above 1e-6), the CDR3 was missing, or the read contained stop codons, out-of-frame junctions, or ambiguous translated residues. V3J clonotypes were defined as sequences sharing an identical inferred V gene, J gene, and CDR3 amino acid sequence. Percentage overlap between repertoires was computed as shared unique clonotypes divided by the size of the smaller repertoire. Richness of each repertoire was evaluated using RTK rarefaction, the Chao1 estimator, and Recon v2.1 estimates of unobserved clonotypes. OLGA was used to compute generation probabilities for all TCRbeta clonotypes that the gDNA method yielded from a handful of donors. The table was pulled from immuneACCESS by TCRdb, which kept in-frame rearrangements only. Such tables lose some clones; where checked, under half of the loss comes from unresolved V genes, and the rest has no known cause. V, J and clone size are taken as reported in that table, and D and trimming were inferred from the DNA itself. The sample table contains about 2.4 million clones; only one count was recorded for roughly 93% of them. The ten largest clones capture about 0.38% of the sample.

For this clone: Its antigen target is currently unknown. No base quality values were provided; no much bigger clone lies one nucleotide off.

The germline V gene specifies SGHVS as CDR1 and FQNEAQ as CDR2. The V end loses 2 bases and the J end loses 8 bases, and a stretch of 18 bases separates them. The CDR3, cysteine through phenylalanine, is 15 amino acids long. The DNA shown is the 45-base CDR3, in frame from base 1. The donors were healthy, HIV-negative adults with no recently reported acute infections or vaccinations. All donors were Caucasian adults living in Nashville, Tennessee, USA. CD4+ T cells were enriched through magnetic negative selection, after which naive cells were positively selected on CD45RA and the remaining negative fraction served as the memory subset. Blood was obtained by leukapheresis, after which PBMCs were separated by Ficoll-Histopaque density gradient centrifugation and cryopreserved in liquid nitrogen vapor phase. Purity and quantity of every magnetically sorted T cell population were checked by analytical flow cytometry. Each sorted fraction had its genomic DNA isolated and then quantified by UV absorbance on a Nanodrop 2000c.

The TCR originated in a man in his late teens or twenties in good health. Some clones in this sample may be carry-over from other donors' samples. Sequences were obtained from naive CD4+ T cells from PBMCs. Read against the paper, the sample's cell subset or site label means: CD45RA+ positively selected. The sequence joins TRBV7-8 to TRBJ1-2; the D gene assignment is ambiguous. The CDR3 corresponds to CASSLLSGKLGGYTF. The DNA is as follows: TGTGCCAGCAGCTTACTTTCCGGCAAGCTGGGAGGCTACACCTTC.